The source of this T cell receptor (beta chain) is a study of T cell changes during pregnancy in multiple sclerosis. Sequenced by immunoSEQ multiplex PCR; TCRdb stores in-frame clones only, minus some. The repertoire includes tens of thousands of clones, approximately 92% of them detected once, and less than 0.25% sits in the top ten. Germline V lookup: CDR1 PRHDT, CDR2 FYEKMQ (reference sequence). This CDR3 comprises 16 residues. The J segment lost 4 bases and the V segment lost 1 base, leaving 5 bases of the junction unmatched. Sequencing was performed on CD4+ T cells from peripheral blood mononuclear cells, taken in the third trimester of pregnancy. This sequence joins TRBV13 and TRBJ2-3; 10 bases are shared with TRBD2. The TCR sequence derives from a female donor with multiple sclerosis, enrolled in a pregnancy study. CDR3 protein: CASSLVGLAGADTQYF. DNA for the CDR3: TGTGCCAGCAGCTTAGTGGGGCTAGCGGGAGCAGATACGCAGTATTTT.